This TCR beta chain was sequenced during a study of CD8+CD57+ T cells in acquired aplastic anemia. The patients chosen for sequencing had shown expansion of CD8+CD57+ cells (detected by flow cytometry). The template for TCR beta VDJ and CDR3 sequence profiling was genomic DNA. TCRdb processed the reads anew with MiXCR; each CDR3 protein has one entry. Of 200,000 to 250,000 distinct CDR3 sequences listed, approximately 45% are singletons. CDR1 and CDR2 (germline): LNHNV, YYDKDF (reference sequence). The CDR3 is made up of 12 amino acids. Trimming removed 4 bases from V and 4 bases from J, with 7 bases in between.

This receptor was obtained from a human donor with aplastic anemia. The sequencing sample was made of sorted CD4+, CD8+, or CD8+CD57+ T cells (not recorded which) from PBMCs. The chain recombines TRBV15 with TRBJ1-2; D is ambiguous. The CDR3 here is CATSTRTYGYTF. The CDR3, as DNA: TGTGCCACCAGCACCCGGACCTATGGCTACACCTTC.